The rows below give T cell receptor beta chains drawn from one sample of a study of response to subunit inactivated influenza vaccine. Each CDR3 protein gets one entry after TCRdb re-called the RT-PCR reads with MiXCR. The sample records hundreds of thousands of distinct CDR3 sequences, under 9% being singletons. The sample here was PBMCs from blood, taken less than 30 months after vaccination. The source of these receptors is a man aged 45-69 years who received an inactivated influenza vaccine. The CDR3 runs from the conserved cysteine through the conserved F or W. D genes are given only for firm matches. A clone size is listed for some rows: how often the clone was seen (once, few, many), or a class if it is expanded.

V	D	J	length	size	DNA	CDR3
TRBV5-1	-	TRBJ2-7	15	-	TGCGCCAGCAGCTCCACCAGTGCAGGTCACTACGAGCAGTACTTC	CASSSTSAGHYEQYF
TRBV10-3	TRBD2	TRBJ2-7	16	-	TGTGCCATCAGTGAGTCGGTGCGGGAGGTTCGCTACGAGCAGTACTTC	CAISESVREVRYEQYF
TRBV20-1	TRBD2	TRBJ2-7	12	many	TGCAGTGTAAGGACTAGCGGCTACGAGCAGTACTTC	CSVRTSGYEQYF
TRBV2	TRBD2	TRBJ2-7	15	-	TGTGCCAGCAAACCGACTAGCGGAATTTCCTACGAGCAGTACTTC	CASKPTSGISYEQYF
TRBV5-1	TRBD1	TRBJ2-1	17	few	TGCGCCAGCAGCTTGTTAGGGGGCAGTTTCTCCTACAATGAGCAGTTCTTC	CASSLLGGSFSYNEQFF
TRBV5-1	TRBD1	TRBJ1-2	15	few	TGCGCCAGCAGCTCAGAAGGACAGGGATTCTATGGCTACACCTTC	CASSSEGQGFYGYTF
TRBV18	-	TRBJ1-3	17	few	TGTGCCAGCTCACCTACCGGGCCGAAGAGCTCTGGAAACACCATATATTTT	CASSPTGPKSSGNTIYF
TRBV28	-	TRBJ2-7	14	many	TGTGCCAGCAGTTTAAGGGCCGCCGACTACGAGCAGTACTTC	CASSLRAADYEQYF
TRBV15	TRBD2	TRBJ2-1	15	many	TGTGCCACCAGCAGAGATCAGGGACTAGGACGGGAGCAGTTCTTC	CATSRDQGLGREQFF
TRBV28	TRBD1	TRBJ2-7	14	many	TGTGCCAGCACCCCGGGACAGGGGGTCCACGAGCAGTACTTC	CASTPGQGVHEQYF
TRBV5-1	TRBD2	TRBJ2-3	16	-	TGCGCCAGCAGCCCGGGGGGGGAAGGGGTCGCAGATACGCAGTATTTT	CASSPGGEGVADTQYF
TRBV2	-	TRBJ2-2	14	many	TGTGCCAGCAGGGGGGACACTGACACCGGGGAGCTGTTTTTT	CASRGDTDTGELFF
TRBV11-1	-	TRBJ2-3	12	-	TGTGCCAGCAGCTCCCACGCAGATACGCAGTATTTT	CASSSHADTQYF
TRBV14	-	TRBJ1-2	15	-	TGTGCCAGCAGCCACTTCCGGGACAAAAGGGGTGGCTACACCTTC	CASSHFRDKRGGYTF
TRBV7-2	TRBD1	TRBJ2-7	14	few	TGTGCCAGCAGCGTACGGACAGGGGACTACGAGCAGTACTTC	CASSVRTGDYEQYF
TRBV27	-	TRBJ2-5	14	few	TGTGCCAGCAGCCCGCGGGGTGAATGGGAGACCCAGTACTTC	CASSPRGEWETQYF
TRBV6-1	TRBD2	TRBJ2-3	17	few	TGTGCCAGCAGACGAACGTCTAGCGGGAGGTCGGTAGATACGCAGTATTTT	CASRRTSSGRSVDTQYF
TRBV14	TRBD1	TRBJ1-3	13	few	TGTGCCAGCAGCCCCGATGACCGGACAGGGGTATATTTT	CASSPDDRTGVYF
TRBV9	TRBD2	TRBJ2-3	16	many	TGTGCCAGCAGCGGCTATAGCGGGAGCTCGACAGATACGCAGTATTTT	CASSGYSGSSTDTQYF
TRBV7-2	-	TRBJ2-2	16	-	TGTGCCAGCAGCTCCAGGTCGAACGCGAACACCGGGGAGCTGTTTTTT	CASSSRSNANTGELFF
TRBV28	TRBD2	TRBJ2-4	18	many	TGTGCCAGCAGTTTGGTACTAGCGGGGGCCAGGGGTCGTAACATTCAGTACTTC	CASSLVLAGARGRNIQYF
TRBV20-1	TRBD2	TRBJ2-5	13	many	TGCAGTACCGAGGGACTAGTTCAAGAGACCCAGTACTTC	CSTEGLVQETQYF
TRBV10-2	TRBD2	TRBJ2-7	14	many	TGCGCCAGCCGGTCTAGCGGCGTCTCCTACGAGCAGTACTTC	CASRSSGVSYEQYF
TRBV20-1	-	TRBJ2-1	14	many	TGCAGTGCTGGGATTCCGGGCCTCTACAATGAGCAGTTCTTC	CSAGIPGLYNEQFF
TRBV5-1	TRBD1	TRBJ2-3	15	few	TGCGCCAGCAGCTTCCATCCAGGGGGCGCAGATACGCAGTATTTT	CASSFHPGGADTQYF
TRBV6-5	-	TRBJ1-2	17	many	TGTGCCAGCAGTTACGGGGGGGGTCTGACAGGACTCTATGGCTACACCTTC	CASSYGGGLTGLYGYTF
TRBV12-3/TRBV12-4	-	TRBJ2-3	15	many	TGTGCCAGCAGTCCTGGGGGGCGGGTCACAGATACGCAGTATTTT	CASSPGGRVTDTQYF
TRBV20-1	-	TRBJ2-1	15	many	TGCAGTGCTAGGTCTACCCAATTCCACCTCGGTGAGCAGTTCTTC	CSARSTQFHLGEQFF
TRBV5-6	-	TRBJ1-3	14	many	TGTGCCAGCAGCCCCTCCTACACTGGAAACACCATATATTTT	CASSPSYTGNTIYF
TRBV7-9	-	TRBJ2-1	15	few	TGTGCCAGCAGCCCAGACGACAGGACCTACAATGAGCAGTTCTTC	CASSPDDRTYNEQFF
TRBV4-2	TRBD2	TRBJ2-1	18	many	TGTGCCAGCAGCCAGGGTCCAGCGGGAGTCTCCCTCTACAATGAGCAGTTCTTC	CASSQGPAGVSLYNEQFF
TRBV20-1	TRBD1	TRBJ2-7	15	-	TGCAGTGCTAGAGACCGGGACAGGACTACCTACGAGCAGTACTTC	CSARDRDRTTYEQYF
TRBV9	TRBD1	TRBJ2-6	17	-	TGTGCCAGCAGCCCCAGGGGGCGTTTGTCTGGGGCCAACGTCCTGACTTTC	CASSPRGRLSGANVLTF
TRBV12-5	-	TRBJ1-2	13	many	TGTGCTAGTGAAGAAACAGGGTCGTTTAGCTACACCTTC	CASEETGSFSYTF
TRBV12-3/TRBV12-4	TRBD1	TRBJ2-2	14	many	TGTGCCAGCAGTTTAAACAGGGGCACCGGGGAGCTGTTTTTT	CASSLNRGTGELFF
TRBV11-1	TRBD2	TRBJ2-1	14	many	TGTGCCAGCAGCCTACGGACTAGCACCTATGAGCAGTTCTTC	CASSLRTSTYEQFF
TRBV6-1	TRBD1	TRBJ2-2	14	many	TGTGCCAGCAGGCAGGGGGCGGAAAGCGGGGAGCTGTTTTTT	CASRQGAESGELFF
TRBV7-9	-	TRBJ2-1	15	few	TGTGCCAGCACACGGACAGCCTTTTCCTACAATGAGCAGTTCTTC	CASTRTAFSYNEQFF
TRBV12-3/TRBV12-4	-	TRBJ2-2	13	many	TGTGCCAGCAGTCCCCCGACGGCCGGGGAGCTGTTTTTT	CASSPPTAGELFF
TRBV10-3	-	TRBJ2-2	15	many	TGTGCCATCAGTGAGTTTACAGGGTACACCGGGGAGCTGTTTTTT	CAISEFTGYTGELFF
TRBV20-1	-	TRBJ2-6	14	few	TGCAGTGCTAGAGTGGGTTCTGGGGCCAACGTCCTGACTTTC	CSARVGSGANVLTF
TRBV2	-	TRBJ2-2	14	-	TGTGCCAGCAGTGCTAGGACAGACACCGGGGAGCTGTTTTTT	CASSARTDTGELFF
TRBV6-1	-	TRBJ1-5	14	many	TGTGCCAGCAGCTCACAGGATAGCAATCAGCCCCAGCATTTT	CASSSQDSNQPQHF
TRBV7-8	TRBD1	TRBJ1-2	15	few	TGTGCCAGCAGCTTACGGCGACAGGGCAACTATGGCTACACCTTC	CASSLRRQGNYGYTF
TRBV24-1	-	TRBJ1-1	12	many	TGTGCCACCAGTGATTTCACAGGGGAAGCTTTCTTT	CATSDFTGEAFF
TRBV9	TRBD1	TRBJ1-6	16	-	TGTGCCAGCAGCCCTTCAGTCTTAGGGGGCGATTCACCCCTCCACTTT	CASSPSVLGGDSPLHF